The 19 T cell receptor beta chains below all came from one sample that was sequenced in a study of graft-versus-host responses after intestinal transplantation. The protocol was immunoSEQ multiplex PCR, while the TCRdb copy is restricted to in-frame clones and leaves out a portion. The profile shows fewer than 100,000 clones, around 88% of them singletons. The sequencing used PBMCs, collected 255 days after intestinal transplant. All receptors come from a human patient who received an intestinal transplant, so some T cells may come from the graft donor.

This clone occurred once. This rearrangement joins TRBV7-8 to TRBJ1-5; 7 nucleotides line up with TRBD1. The CDR3 is 15 amino acids. V was pared by 5 bases and J by 7 bases, with 11 bases of the junction left unmatched. In germline, CDR1 is SGHVS, CDR2 FQNEAQ. The CDR3 reads CASSAIQGSRQPQHF. CDR3 nucleotide sequence: TGTGCCAGCAGCGCGATACAGGGGAGCAGGCAGCCCCAGCATTTT. Drawing the rest from reference TRBV7-8 and TRBJ1-5, the complete variable domain is GAGVSQSPRYKVAKRGQDVALRCDPISGHVSLFWYQQALGQGPEFLTYFQNEAQLDKSGLPSDRFFAERPEGSVSTLKIQRTQQEDSAVYLCASSAIQGSRQPQHFGDGTRLSIL.

The chain recombines TRBV28 with TRBJ1-2, with D maybe TRBD1 (5 bases). CDR3 length: 14 residues. CDR1 MDHEN and CDR2 SYDVKM come from the germline V gene. Trimming shortened V by 2 bases and J by 4 bases, and 11 bases separated the two germline ends. The CDR3 bases are TGTGCCAGCAGTTTAGGCGGCAGGGTCTATGGCTACACCTTC. It encodes CASSLGGRVYGYTF.

This rearrangement joins TRBV10-1 to TRBJ2-7; D gene unclear. Germline lookup yields CDR1 WNHNN and CDR2 SYGVQD (reference sequence). The CDR3 has 12 amino acids. With 7 bases removed from V and 3 bases from J, the gap between germline ends came to 10 bases. As DNA, the CDR3 is TGCGCCAGCACCTTGGGTTGCTACGAGCAGTACGTC. It translates to CASTLGCYEQYV.

The chain couples TRBV28 to TRBJ2-3; maybe TRBD2 (6 bases). V lost 5 bases, J lost 4 bases, and 13 bases lay in between. The CDR3 consists of 14 residues. Germline-derived CDR1 and CDR2 are MDHEN and SYDVKM. As DNA, the CDR3 is TGTGCCAGCAGTCCCGCGACTAGTTCAGATACGCAGTATTTT. It specifies CASSPATSSDTQYF. Supplemented by reference TRBV28 and TRBJ2-3, the full variable domain reads DVKVTQSSRYLVKRTGEKVFLECVQDMDHENMFWYRQDPGLGLRLIYFSYDVKMKEKGDIPEGYSVSREKKERFSLILESASTNQTSMYLCASSPATSSDTQYFGPGTRLTVL.

The chain uses TRBV5-1 and TRBJ2-1; the D is unclear. V lost 0 bases, J lost 10 bases, and 14 bases lay in between. The CDR3 has 14 residues. CDR1 SGHRS and CDR2 YFSETQ come from the germline V gene. The CDR3 here is CASSLAVDLREQFF. Written as DNA, the CDR3 is TGCGCCAGCAGCTTGGCCGTTGATCTGCGAGAGCAGTTCTTC. The whole variable domain, remainder taken from reference TRBV5-1 and TRBJ2-1, is KAGVTQTPRYLIKTRGQQVTLSCSPISGHRSVSWYQQTPGQGLQFLFEYFSETQRNKGNFPGRFSGRQFSNSRSEMNVSTLELGDSALYLCASSLAVDLREQFFGPGTRLTVL.

This chain uses TRBV7-9 with TRBJ1-1; 7 positions match TRBD1. The V and J ends lost 5 bases and 4 bases, in that order; junction bases with no gene match: 7. Germline CDR1 is SEHNR and CDR2 is FQNEAQ (reference sequence). This CDR3 region has 14 residues. The CDR3 region is CASSLTGVSTEAFF. The CDR3 DNA reads TGTGCCAGCAGCCTAACAGGGGTGAGCACTGAAGCTTTCTTT.

The V and J genes are TRBV28 and TRBJ1-2; no clear D. The CDR3 has 13 residues. The V end lost 3 bases, the J end lost 9 bases, and 14 bases lay between the germline ends. Germline CDR1 is MDHEN and CDR2 is SYDVKM. CDR3 nucleotide sequence: TGTGCCAGCAGTTTTCGAGGCCCCGGTCGCTACACCTTC. Translating gives CASSFRGPGRYTF.

This clone has only one observation. V gene TRBV10-3 combines with J gene TRBJ2-5; 12 positions agree with TRBD2. V lost 10 bases to trimming and J lost 3 bases; unmatched junction nucleotides: 3. The CDR3 has 13 residues. Germline V gene lookup returns CDR1 ENHRY and CDR2 SYGVKD. The CDR3 spells CASSSGGEETQYF. The CDR3 region has the DNA TGTGCCAGTTCTAGCGGGGGGGAAGAGACCCAGTACTTC.

CDR3 region: CASSTLETQYF. Here the CDR3 DNA reads TGTGCCAGCAGTACCTTGGAGACCCAGTACTTC. The chain joins TRBV6-5 to TRBJ2-5; D not resolved. Between the trimmed V and J ends, which lost 5 bases and 5 bases, there was a span of 6 bases. Germline CDR1 is MNHEY and CDR2 is SVGAGI. The CDR3 extends over 11 amino acids.

The rearrangement uses TRBV25-1 and TRBJ1-4; D gene ambiguous. V gave up 5 bases and J gave up 8 bases, with 12 bases separating them. The germline V gene has CDR1 MGHDK and CDR2 SYGVNS. The CDR3 runs 13 residues. CDR3 amino acids: CASSREVGEKLFF. The DNA of the CDR3 is TGTGCCAGCAGTAGAGAGGTTGGGGAAAAACTGTTTTTT.

The V gene is TRBV30, the J gene TRBJ2-5; D is unresolved. The V end lost 0 bases, the J end lost 0 bases, and 11 bases lay between the germline ends. The CDR3 spans 15 residues. Looked up from germline, CDR1 is GTSNPN and CDR2 is SVGIG (reference sequence). The CDR3 DNA reads TGTGCCTGGAGTGTACCGACCTTATACCAAGAGACCCAGTACTTC. It yields the protein CAWSVPTLYQETQYF. Full variable domain (missing parts from reference TRBV30 and TRBJ2-5): SQTIHQWPATLVQPVGSPLSLECTVEGTSNPNLYWYRQAAGRGLQLLFYSVGIGQISSEVPQNLSASRPQDRQFILSSKKLLLSDSGFYLCAWSVPTLYQETQYFGPGTRLLVL.

The chain combines TRBV5-1 with TRBJ1-1, with D possibly matching TRBD1 (5 bases). This CDR3 region has 15 residues. Germline V lookup: CDR1 SGHRS, CDR2 YFSETQ. The ends were cut back, 2 bases at V and 0 bases at J, with 11 bases in the middle. The CDR3 bases are TGCGCCAGCAGCTTACATGACAGCCTGAACACTGAAGCTTTCTTT. Protein product: CASSLHDSLNTEAFF.

The chain recombines TRBV2 with TRBJ1-1, with D perhaps TRBD1 (6 bases). This CDR3 is 16 amino acids long. V was cut by 5 bases and J by 1 base, with 17 bases left in between. Germline values: CDR1 SNHLY, CDR2 FYNNEI. The chain's CDR3 is CASSPMDRGENTEAFF. CDR3 sequence (DNA): TGTGCCAGCAGTCCCATGGACAGAGGCGAGAACACTGAAGCTTTCTTT.

The chain is built from TRBV5-1 and TRBJ2-2, with D possibly TRBD2 on 5 matching bases. V was trimmed by 3 bases and J by 6 bases, leaving 18 bases between them. Germline CDR1 SGHRS, CDR2 YFSETQ. The CDR3 is made up of 16 amino acids. The CDR3 nucleotides are TGCGCCAGCAGCTCAGATTGGGAGTACCCTCCCGGGGAGCTGTTTTTT. Its protein product is CASSSDWEYPPGELFF.

This clone has only a few counts. The genes are TRBV11-2 and TRBJ1-1, with TRBD1 matching 7 bases. V gave up 1 base and J gave up 6 bases; unmatched junction bases: 8. Germline V gene lookup returns CDR1 SGHAT and CDR2 FQNNGV. This CDR3 is 15 amino acids long. CDR3 in DNA: TGTGCCAGCAGCTTAGGCCGACAGGGTAGTGCTGAAGCTTTCTTT. Protein sequence: CASSLGRQGSAEAFF.

This sequence joins TRBV6-1 and TRBJ1-1; TRBD1 aligns across 7 bases. CDR3 length: 17 amino acids. The junction had 9 bases not matched to a gene; V was cut back by 2 bases and J by 0 bases. Germline CDR1 reads MNHNS; CDR2 reads SASEGT. The CDR3 reads CASSETPRQGVNTEAFF. The CDR3 DNA reads as TGTGCCAGCAGTGAAACCCCGCGACAGGGAGTGAACACTGAAGCTTTCTTT.

The chain links TRBV4-2 to TRBJ2-3; 11 bases match TRBD2. Unmatched junction bases numbered 9, after V lost 0 bases and J lost 4 bases. The CDR3 loop spans 18 amino acids. CDR1 is LGHNA, CDR2 YNFKEQ, per germline. This CDR3 reads CASSQDIGGLAVADTQYF. As DNA, the CDR3 is TGTGCCAGCAGCCAAGATATAGGGGGACTAGCGGTTGCAGATACGCAGTATTTT.

The chain has TRBV27 and TRBJ2-1; TRBD1 aligns across 7 bases. Germline V gene data show CDR1 as MNHEY and CDR2 as SMNVEV (reference sequence). J was trimmed by 4 bases and V by 1 base; bases with no gene match: 7. There are 16 residues in the CDR3. The DNA for the CDR3 is TGTGCCAGCAGTTTATTCCGGGACAGCGAATACAATGAGCAGTTCTTC. It encodes CASSLFRDSEYNEQFF.

This clone has a handful of counts. The J gene is TRBJ1-2, the V gene TRBV15, with D maybe TRBD1 (6 bases). The CDR3 spans 12 residues. Trimming pared 9 bases from V and 6 bases from J, leaving 14 bases between. Germline CDR1 is LNHNV and CDR2 is YYDKDF (reference sequence). CDR3 DNA: TGTGCCACTATGGACAGAGCGGATGGCTACACCTTC. Translation: CATMDRADGYTF.